The clone carrying this T cell receptor (beta chain) was observed many times. Antigen unknown. Germline V CDR1 and CDR2: ENHRY, SYGVKD. J lost 7 bases, V lost 3 bases, and 5 bases had no gene match. The CDR3 has 14 amino acids. These data come from a study of human T cells and chemical hapten exposure. Looking at the study overall: 2% DPC applied to a 2 cm by 2 cm arm area sensitized donors. Notes on the study in general: Having alopecia, donors may respond immunologically unlike healthy people. DPC sensitization produced no change in TCRs with frequency above 1 in 1000.

Time point reported: patch test 1, 2 weeks after DPC sensitization. Treatment given: therapeutic diphenylcyclopropenone sensitization with weekly scalp DPC. In the original workflow: Sample TCR counts, which ranged from 23,224 to 690,600, had a median of around 96,000. Via MiXCR, TCRdb re-called the RACE reads, giving one row per CDR3 protein. These V and J calls rely on TCRdb rather than the paper's analysis. The profile covers 40,000 to 60,000 distinct CDR3 sequences, with around 9.3% appearing a single time and 3.5% to 5% taken by the ten largest. This clonotype was obtained from a woman in her fifties or sixties with alopecia areata. Some clones in this sample may be carry-over from other donors' samples. V usage is TRBV10-3 and J usage is TRBJ2-1; 8 nucleotides match TRBD2. The sequenced sample was whole blood, obtained in connection with sensitization to the hapten diphenylcyclopropenone (DPC). CDR3 bases: TGTGCCATCAGTGAAGCGGGAGTATCGAATGAGCAGTTCTTC. Translation gives CAISEAGVSNEQFF.